This TCR beta chain was profiled in a study of T cell responses to AZD1222 COVID-19 vaccine. Study context: Whether given at about 4 or about 12 weeks, second doses were pooled. Overall study results and limits: Clonal diversity may have been underestimated, and the donors were mostly white British, with more females than males. After two AZD1222 doses, spike-specific TCR breadth and depth rose versus day 0.

A note on this clone: Antigen unknown.

The CDR3 totals 15 residues. The protocol was immunoSEQ multiplex PCR, while the TCRdb copy is restricted to in-frame clones and leaves out a portion. The table records about 130,000 clones, 92% of them present only once. The specimen comprised peripheral blood, sampled on day 0 of AZD1222 vaccination. This chain links TRBV21-1 with TRBJ1-1. TRBV21-1 is deemed a pseudogene. This clonotype originated in an adult in good health. Written as DNA, the CDR3 is TGTGCCAGCAGCAAACCGGGGGAGGTAAACACTGAAGCTTTCTTT. It encodes CASSKPGEVNTEAFF.